A selection of T cell receptor beta chains follows, all from one sample in a study of CD8+CD57+ T cells in acquired aplastic anemia. TCRdb used MiXCR to reprocess the reads, holding one entry per CDR3 protein. The data show 190,000 or so distinct CDR3 sequences, 48% seen once. The source material was sorted CD4+, CD8+, or CD8+CD57+ T cells (not recorded which) from PBMCs. These receptors were obtained from a human donor with aplastic anemia. The conserved cysteine and the conserved F or W are not part of the CDR3 here. Fields, in order: J gene, clone size, V gene, CDR3 protein. Not every row has a clone size; where given, it reads once, few, many or a size class.

TRBJ1-1 | many | TRBV3-1 | ASSPETRGTEAF
TRBJ2-3 | NA | TRBV29-1 | SVGTGYGTDTQY
TRBJ2-3 | NA | TRBV2 | ASSPRWGDTQY
TRBJ1-5 | NA | TRBV6-1 | ASSPRDGNQPQH
TRBJ2-7 | NA | TRBV10-3 | AISEDRAIINEQY
TRBJ2-1 | few | TRBV20-1 | SAGGDIFVNEQF
TRBJ2-5 | NA | TRBV12-3/TRBV12-4 | ASRTGTAQETQY
TRBJ2-7 | many | TRBV2 | ASSEAQTTLGELNEQY
TRBJ2-4 | many | TRBV5-1 | ASSLGWDKNIQY
TRBJ1-1 | few | TRBV7-9 | ASSFDTEAF
TRBJ1-2 | NA | TRBV10-3 | AISELRRGRGYGYT
TRBJ2-3 | NA | TRBV24-1 | ATSDLGGGSADTQY
TRBJ2-1 | few | TRBV19 | ASSIGGRNEQF
TRBJ1-4 | NA | TRBV19 | ASTGLNEKLF
TRBJ1-2 | NA | TRBV14 | ASSQDWDVGGYT
TRBJ2-1 | NA | TRBV15 | ATSKGFDEQF
TRBJ1-5 | many | TRBV12-3/TRBV12-4 | ASSQTPGGGQPQH
TRBJ1-2 | few | TRBV27 | ASSPSRQGYYGYT
TRBJ1-6 | NA | TRBV7-8 | ASSQLTGADSPLH
TRBJ2-1 | NA | TRBV20-1 | SATSGRELDEQF
TRBJ2-1 | once | TRBV25-1 | ASSPRTSGKVRNEQF
TRBJ2-3 | NA | TRBV15 | ATSRGSTMNTQY
TRBJ2-7 | few | TRBV30 | AWSVKGPQY
TRBJ1-5 | NA | TRBV7-7 | ASSSPEGGGISNQPQH
TRBJ2-5 | many | TRBV19 | ASSIDGLETQY
TRBJ2-3 | NA | TRBV9 | ASSDGRGTATDTQY
TRBJ2-2 | NA | TRBV5-1 | ASSLGVETITGELF
TRBJ2-1 | NA | TRBV27 | ATGRAGSYNEQF
TRBJ1-4 | many | TRBV6-1 | ASSRTAGEKLF
TRBJ2-7 | NA | TRBV2 | ASSLVVSPYEQY
TRBJ1-6 | once | TRBV20-1 | SASLSGQNNSPLH
TRBJ2-7 | few | TRBV7-9 | ASSSAGTNYYEQY
TRBJ1-6 | NA | TRBV20-1 | SASVPGGWNSPLH
TRBJ2-7 | many | TRBV28 | ASSVSGYEQY
TRBJ2-2 | NA | TRBV10-3 | AISQYRDANTGELF
TRBJ2-7 | NA | TRBV11-1 | ASSPGTGGRGTYEQY
TRBJ1-1 | NA | TRBV7-2 | ASSPRTETDEAF
TRBJ2-3 | many | TRBV5-1 | ASSQTNTDTQY
TRBJ1-5 | NA | TRBV11-2 | ASSSGGSNQPQH
TRBJ1-2 | NA | TRBV10-3 | AISELGNYGYT
TRBJ2-3 | NA | TRBV10-2 | ASSQEGVNTQY
TRBJ1-2 | once | TRBV7-2 | ASSLDRGVGGYT
TRBJ1-1 | few | TRBV6-5 | ASRRQLNTEAF
TRBJ2-5 | NA | TRBV7-8 | ASSLLGADATQY
TRBJ2-7 | many | TRBV18 | ASSPIGGYEQY
TRBJ2-7 | NA | TRBV10-1 | ASGTSDTYEQY
TRBJ2-7 | many | TRBV7-7 | ASSLDRGTSEQY
TRBJ2-3 | NA | TRBV11-2 | ASSRRPGTSGGGDTQY
TRBJ1-2 | once | TRBV2 | AALEGNYGYT
TRBJ1-6 | NA | TRBV10-3 | AISPDGGGSPLH
TRBJ2-7 | many | TRBV27 | ASTTYEQY